This entry is about one T cell receptor beta chain. Antigen: not known. TCRdb reprocessed the reads via MiXCR and lists one record per CDR3 protein. The sample carries around 430,000 distinct CDR3 sequences, roughly 42% recorded once. This sample was included in a study of T cell repertoires in cytomegalovirus infection. At the level of the study: HLA-B-restricted CMV epitopes that are well studied were used alongside recently identified HLA-C-restricted ones. From public TCR beta signatures came an indication of both CMV infection and matching HLA type.

Germline assignment: CDR1 MDHEN and CDR2 SYDVKM. The CDR3 runs to 15 residues. V shed 3 bases and J shed 1 base, with 10 bases lying between them. The specimen was cultured PBMCs, collected from culture after CMV antigen stimulation. This chain connects TRBV28 to TRBJ1-5; D uncertain. This sequence originates from a human donor in good health (CMV status not recorded). Some clones in this sample may be carry-over from other donors' samples. The CDR3 reads CASSLFRRSNQPQHF. The CDR3 nucleotides are TGTGCCAGCAGTTTGTTCCGGCGGAGCAATCAGCCCCAGCATTTT. The full variable domain, completed using reference TRBV28 and TRBJ1-5, is DVKVTQSSRYLVKRTGEKVFLECVQDMDHENMFWYRQDPGLGLRLIYFSYDVKMKEKGDIPEGYSVSREKKERFSLILESASTNQTSMYLCASSLFRRSNQPQHFGDGTRLSIL.